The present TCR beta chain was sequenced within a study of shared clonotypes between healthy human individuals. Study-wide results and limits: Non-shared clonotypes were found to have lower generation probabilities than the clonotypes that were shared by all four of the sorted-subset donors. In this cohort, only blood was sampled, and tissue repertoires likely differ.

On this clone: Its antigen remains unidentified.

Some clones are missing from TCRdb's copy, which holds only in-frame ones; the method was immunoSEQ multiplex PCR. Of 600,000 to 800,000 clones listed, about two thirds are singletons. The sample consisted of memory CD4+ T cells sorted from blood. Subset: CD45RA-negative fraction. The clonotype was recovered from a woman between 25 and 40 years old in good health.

The CDR3 region has the DNA TGTGCCAGCAGCTCACAGGGGGCAACTAATGAAAAACTGTTTTTT. This gives the protein CASSSQGATNEKLFF. The rearrangement joins TRBV25-1 to TRBJ1-4; TRBD1 aligns across 8 bases. CDR3 length equals 15 residues. V lost 6 bases, J lost 0 bases, and 3 bases stayed unmatched. The germline gives CDR1 MGHDK, CDR2 SYGVNS.